The TCR beta chain under discussion was sequenced for a study of shared clonotypes between healthy human individuals (dated by TCRdb to 2019 to 2021). Some background on the complete study: The cohort comprised two women and a few men aged 18 to 49 years. For each donor, CD4 naive and CD4 memory were each run on three plates, CD8 naive on two plates, and CD8 memory on one plate. The study deeply sequenced blood TCR repertoires of five healthy adults to estimate repertoire size and the extent of clonotype sharing between individuals. To increase sequencing depth and limit assay-specific biases, TCR repertoire library preparation and sequencing were carried out by different laboratories using diverse techniques. Leukapheresis yielded between about 0.85 and 10 billion PBMCs per donor. Study-wide conclusions, independent of this receptor: Pairwise subsampling led to the expectation that sequencing depth would affect the degree of clonotype sharing among donors. About 5% of naive CD4, roughly 3.6% of naive CD8, roughly 2.4% of memory CD4, and roughly 0.4% of memory CD8 clonotypes were shared across a few donors. Rarefaction of sorted-subset datasets indicated incomplete sequencing despite the large sequencing depth. Higher generation probabilities were observed for clonotypes shared by all four sorted-subset donors than for non-shared clonotypes. Sampling was restricted to blood, and TCR repertoires in tissue are likely to differ from TCR repertoires in blood. Naive subsets generally had larger estimated clonotype richness than memory subsets. The genetic and exposure-history diversity represented was limited by the small number of donors.

This clone showed up just a few times. There is no known antigen for this receptor. No qualities accompany the bases; no much larger clone lies one base away. The CDR3, from cysteine to phenylalanine, totals 14 residues. Kept here is only the CDR3 DNA, which spans 42 bases and is read in frame from base 1. The CDR1 and CDR2 encoded by the germline V gene are SGHRS and YFSETQ. V was cut back by 4 bases and J by 2 bases, leaving a gap of 11 bases between them. Using the deep immunoSEQ assay, TCR CDR3 regions were amplified from genomic DNA by multiplex PCR. For each cell subset, the extracted genomic DNA was distributed evenly across all wells of several immunoSEQ 96-well plates, and each plate served as one replicate. Each replicate PCR for sorted subsets received roughly 0.2 ug genomic DNA, equal to tens of thousands of T cell genomes. The purified libraries were quantified using a Qubit 3.0 fluorometer, sized with a Bioanalyzer 2100, and then quantified again using the KAPA Library Quantification kit. Every immunoSEQ 96-well plate was sequenced on a dedicated single-read 150-cycle Illumina NextSeq 550 flow cell. Turning to the authors' computational methods: Because only junctional sequences without quality scores were contained in the immunoSEQ output, filtering matching that applied to full-length reads could not be performed. Sequences were annotated with PyIR, a Python wrapper for IgBLAST v1.9, and V/J genes and CDR3 were assigned using IMGT germline references. Any read was removed if the V/J assignment was weak (E-value above 1e-6), the CDR3 was missing, or the read contained stop codons, out-of-frame junctions, or ambiguous translated residues. V3J clonotypes were defined as sequences sharing an identical inferred V gene, J gene, and CDR3 amino acid sequence. Percentage overlap between repertoires was computed as shared unique clonotypes divided by the size of the smaller repertoire. RTK rarefaction, the Chao1 estimator, and Recon v2.1 estimates of unobserved clonotypes were used to assess repertoire richness. Generation probabilities for all TCRbeta clonotypes obtained by the gDNA method from a handful of donors were computed using OLGA. TCRdb holds this immuneACCESS table with in-frame rearrangements only. Some clones are missing; in checked studies, unresolved V genes explain under half, and the rest has no known cause. Clone size and V and J calls were adopted from that table, with D and trimming inferred from the DNA. This sample lists around 1,100,000 clones; 77% were detected once. The ten biggest clones cover 0.7% to 0.95% of the sample.

The donors were healthy, HIV-negative adults who had no recently reported acute infections or vaccinations. Only Caucasian adults living in Nashville, Tennessee, USA were represented among the donors. CD4+ T cells were enriched by magnetic negative selection, after which naive cells were positively selected on CD45RA and the negative fraction was taken as the memory subset. Blood was collected by leukapheresis, and PBMCs were isolated by Ficoll-Histopaque density gradient centrifugation and then cryopreserved in liquid nitrogen vapor phase. Purity and quantity of every magnetically sorted T cell population were checked by analytical flow cytometry. Each sorted fraction had its genomic DNA isolated and then quantified by UV absorbance on a Nanodrop 2000c.

Sequencing was carried out using memory CD4+ T cells from PBMCs. Read against the paper, the sample's cell subset or site label means: CD45RA-negative fraction. This receptor was taken from a man between 18 and 29 years old in good health. Some clones in this sample may be carry-over from other donors' samples. This receptor chain uses TRBV5-1 and TRBJ2-3, with no D gene named confidently. The DNA reads TGCGCCAGCAGCCCCCGTGGGGACACAGATACGCAGTATTTT. Its protein product is CASSPRGDTDTQYF.